The 11 T cell receptor beta chains below all came from one sample that was sequenced in a study of cytomegalovirus exposure and HLA in healthy donors. Both 60 Vbeta primers and 13 Jbeta primers went into the PCR. The protocol was immunoSEQ multiplex PCR, while the TCRdb copy is restricted to in-frame clones and leaves out a portion. The sample holds some 130,000 clones, around 75% seen once. The sample was PBMCs. The receptors come from a man aged 35 to 55 in good health and CMV-seronegative.

V is TRBV19 and J is TRBJ2-2; 11 positions agree with TRBD2. Germline trimming cut 7 bases from V and 0 bases from J; bases unmatched to any gene: 10. The V gene's germline CDR1 is LNHDA and CDR2 SQIVND (reference sequence). The length of the CDR3 is 18 residues. The CDR3 sequence: CASTPRLAGGPNTGELFF. The CDR3 DNA follows: TGTGCCAGTACCCCTAGGCTAGCGGGGGGACCGAACACCGGGGAGCTGTTTTTT.

The chain combines TRBV7-9 with TRBJ2-3; 10 bases are shared with TRBD2. The CDR3 consists of 18 residues. V was pared by 0 bases and J by 3 bases, with 9 bases of the junction left unmatched. CDR1 and CDR2 from the germline V gene are SEHNR and FQNEAQ (reference sequence). Here the CDR3 reads CASSLALLAGFLTDTQYF. DNA of the CDR3: TGTGCCAGCAGCTTAGCGTTACTAGCGGGGTTCTTGACAGATACGCAGTATTTT.

CDR3 sequence reads: CASSYSGGGEAFF. CDR3 bases: TGTGCCAGCAGTTACTCAGGGGGCGGAGAAGCTTTCTTT. The chain couples TRBV6-6 to TRBJ1-1; 7 nucleotides match TRBD1. Germline V gene lookup returns CDR1 MNHNY and CDR2 SVGAGI (reference sequence). The CDR3 covers 13 residues. V lost 0 bases and J lost 8; bases outside the gene matches: 3.

This clone was seen a few times. The rearrangement uses TRBV7-2 and TRBJ1-2; D gene unclear. Germline V gives CDR1 SGHTA, CDR2 FQGNSA. The length of the CDR3 is 13 residues. The V end was cut by 1 base, the J end by 7 bases, with 10 bases between. The CDR3 spells CASSLERTGGYTF. The CDR3 bases are TGTGCCAGCAGCTTAGAGCGCACGGGTGGCTACACCTTC.

The chain joins TRBV11-3 to TRBJ2-7; D may be TRBD1 (6 bases). CDR1 SGHNT and CDR2 YENEEA come from the germline V gene. Trimming removed 1 base from V and 2 bases from J, with 15 bases in between. The CDR3 consists of 16 residues. CDR3 residues: CASSLVQGSITYEQYF. CDR3 sequence (DNA): TGTGCCAGCAGCTTAGTCCAGGGGTCCATAACCTACGAGCAGTACTTC.

The rearrangement links TRBV19 to TRBJ1-1; a possible D gene is TRBD1 (6 bases). The germline V gene encodes CDR1 LNHDA and CDR2 SQIVND (reference sequence). This CDR3 comprises 14 residues. Trimming cost V 5 bases and J 1 base, with 11 bases left between them. This chain's CDR3 is CASSVPDRNTEAFF. The DNA for the CDR3 is TGTGCCAGTAGTGTTCCGGACAGGAACACTGAAGCTTTCTTT.

The chain links TRBV25-1 to TRBJ2-4; D is possibly TRBD1 (7 bases). Germline loops: CDR1 MGHDK, CDR2 SYGVNS. There are 14 residues in the CDR3. V was cut by 2 bases and J by 9 bases, with 14 bases left in between. CDR3 nucleotide sequence: TGTGCCAGCAGTGAACCCGCAGGGGGAGGCATTCAGTACTTC. It encodes CASSEPAGGGIQYF.

The rearrangement uses TRBV25-1 and TRBJ2-6, with D maybe TRBD1 (5 bases). The CDR3 has 16 amino acids. CDR1 and CDR2 from the germline V gene are MGHDK and SYGVNS. Trimming removed 1 base at V and 3 bases at J, with 10 bases between. The CDR3 reads CASSESGAGGANVLTF. CDR3 in DNA: TGTGCCAGCAGTGAATCTGGGGCAGGTGGGGCCAACGTCCTGACTTTC.

This clone was found a few times. The chain employs TRBV4-3 and TRBJ1-3; weak D call: TRBD1 (6 bases). This CDR3 region has 16 residues. V lost 1 base, J lost 1 base, and 11 bases lay in between. Germline CDR1 and CDR2: LGHNA and YSLEER. The CDR3 sequence: CASSQAQGGSGNTIYF. CDR3 in DNA: TGCGCCAGCAGCCAAGCTCAAGGGGGATCTGGAAACACCATATATTTT.

This chain joins TRBV4-1 and TRBJ2-7, with TRBD1 identical over 8 bases. Germline V gives CDR1 MGHRA, CDR2 YSYEKL. Trimming took 1 base from V and 2 from J; bases not matched to a gene: 10. The CDR3 length is 17 residues. CDR3 DNA: TGCGCCAGCAGCCAAGCTTCCCAGAGACAGGGGACCTACGAGCAGTACTTC. It translates to CASSQASQRQGTYEQYF.

The rearrangement uses TRBV27 and TRBJ2-7; 9 nucleotides agree with TRBD2. Looked up from germline, CDR1 is MNHEY and CDR2 is SMNVEV (reference sequence). Trimming at V came to 0 bases and at J to 0 bases, leaving 0 bases not matched to a gene. This CDR3 is built from 15 residues. The CDR3 protein is CASSLSSGSSYEQYF. CDR3 coding DNA: TGTGCCAGCAGTTTATCTAGCGGGAGCTCCTACGAGCAGTACTTC.